Given below is one T cell receptor beta chain in context. Its antigen remains unknown. The authors split each subset's genomic DNA evenly across several immunoSEQ plates. This table comes from immunoSEQ multiplex PCR, and its TCRdb copy is limited to in-frame clones, with some not included. The sample comprises about 800,000 clones, 90% to 97% of which are singletons, and over 0.2% rests with the top ten. Germline lookup yields CDR1 SGHNT and CDR2 YYREEE (reference sequence). This CDR3 region has 13 residues. Trimming took off 4 bases at V and 3 bases at J, with 10 bases between the two ends. Naive CD8 cells, CD45RO-negative and positively selected for CCR7, excluded terminally differentiated effector memory CD45RA+ cells. Nashville, Tennessee was home to all donors, each a Caucasian adult. This sample stems from a study of shared clonotypes between healthy human individuals. Study information: CD4 naive and memory got three plates each, CD8 naive two, CD8 memory one. Notes on the study in general: Some clonotypes were shared by all four sorted-subset donors, while others were not shared. The non-shared ones had lower generation probabilities than the shared ones.

This chain joins TRBV5-4 and TRBJ1-2; D gene unclear. This sequence was found in a man between 25 and 39 years old in good health. The specimen sequenced was naive CD8+ T cells sorted from blood. The CDR3 protein is CASSGTEDYGYTF. The CDR3 region has the DNA TGTGCCAGCAGCGGAACAGAGGACTATGGCTACACCTTC.